This T cell receptor (beta chain) was recorded in a study of beta chain features in type 1 diabetes. General study results and limits: Among patients with Type 1 diabetes, TCRB CDR3s were moderately but significantly shorter in every one of the four CD4+ subsets.

Expressed TCRB transcripts were sequenced because the isolated RNA had all been reverse transcribed beforehand. The repertoire was sequenced with immunoSEQ multiplex PCR; TCRdb's copy has only in-frame clones and lacks some. The sample records 150,000 to 190,000 clones, 10% being singletons. This clone has just a few counts. The antigen remains unidentified. The CDR3 is 15 amino acids. V was shortened by 0 bases and J by 5 bases, with 13 bases between the two germline ends. Germline-derived CDR1 and CDR2 are SGHDN and FVKESK. The receptor's source is a man aged 25-45 years with type 1 diabetes. The chain uses TRBV14 and TRBJ2-5; D is uncertain. The sequenced material came from central memory CD4+ T cells from blood. The CDR3 protein is CASSQDQAGRETQYF. The CDR3 coding sequence is TGTGCCAGCAGCCAAGATCAGGCTGGCAGGGAGACCCAGTACTTC. Using reference TRBV14 and TRBJ2-5 for the parts outside the CDR3, the full variable domain is EAGVTQFPSHSVIEKGQTVTLRCDPISGHDNLYWYRRVMGKEIKFLLHFVKESKQDESGMPNNRFLAERTGGTYSTLKVQPAELEDSGVYFCASSQDQAGRETQYFGPGTRLLVL.